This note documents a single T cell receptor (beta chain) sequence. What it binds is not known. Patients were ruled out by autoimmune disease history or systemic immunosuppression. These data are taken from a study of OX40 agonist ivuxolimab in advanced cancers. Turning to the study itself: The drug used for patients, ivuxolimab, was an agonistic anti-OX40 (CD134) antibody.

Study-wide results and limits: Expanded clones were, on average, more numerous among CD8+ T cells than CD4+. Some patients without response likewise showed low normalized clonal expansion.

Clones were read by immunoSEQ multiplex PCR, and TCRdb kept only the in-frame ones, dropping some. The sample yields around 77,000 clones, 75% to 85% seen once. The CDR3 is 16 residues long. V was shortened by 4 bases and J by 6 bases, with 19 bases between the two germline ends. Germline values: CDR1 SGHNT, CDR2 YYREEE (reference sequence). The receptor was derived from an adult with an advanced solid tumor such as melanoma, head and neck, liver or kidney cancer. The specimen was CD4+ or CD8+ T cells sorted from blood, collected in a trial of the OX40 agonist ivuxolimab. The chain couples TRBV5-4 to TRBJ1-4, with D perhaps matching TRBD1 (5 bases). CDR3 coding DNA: TGTGCCAGCAGCCAAGAAATCCAAAGGGGTGATGAAAAACTGTTTTTT. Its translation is CASSQEIQRGDEKLFF.